Here is one T cell receptor (beta chain) with its context. Its matching antigen is unknown. The sample comes from a study of T cells in Graves' hyperthyroidism and ophthalmopathy. General study findings and limits: The model predicted ophthalmopathy a median approximately six months before onset.

Lactation, pregnancy, other autoimmune disease or uncontrolled infection led to exclusion of patients. Thyroid ultrasound and orbital computed tomography, with clinical symptoms and serum thyroxine and TRAb, informed diagnoses. Fresh peripheral blood, 10 ml, was the source of the PBMCs. Amplified TCR beta CDR3 regions derived from RNA transcripts. HTBI primers drove first-round RT-PCR of the TCR CDR3. MiXCR, run by TCRdb on the multiplex PCR reads, gives a single entry per CDR3 protein. The repertoire holds nearly 600,000 distinct CDR3 sequences, with 14% as singletons. CDR1 and CDR2 (germline): SGHRS, YFSETQ. This CDR3 contains 13 residues. V dropped 6 bases and J dropped 1 base, with 7 bases sitting between them.

The sequenced sample consisted of blood. This clonotype originated in a woman between 18 and 29 years old with Graves' ophthalmopathy. The chain employs TRBV5-1 and TRBJ2-2, with unresolved D. In DNA form, the CDR3 reads TGCGCCAGCATGTGGGGGAACACCGGGGAGCTGTTTTTT. Translation: CASMWGNTGELFF.